A selection of T cell receptor beta chains follows, all from one sample in a study of early T cells in non-severe SARS-CoV-2 infection. TCRdb passed the 5' RACE reads through MiXCR, listing each CDR3 protein once. Among 70,000 to 80,000 distinct CDR3 sequences listed, under 15% were seen once. The sequencing here drew on whole blood, taken at baseline. Source of these receptors: an adult who was a healthcare worker with PCR-confirmed SARS-CoV-2 infection or an uninfected control (not recorded which). Each CDR3 is given with its conserved first and last residue. D genes are given only for firm matches. Part of the rows lack a size; the others show once, few, many or a class for expanded clones.

v_gene,d_gene,abundance,j_gene,CDR3nt,CDR3aa
TRBV29-1,TRBD2,NA,TRBJ2-7,TGCAGCGTTGCCGGACTAGCGGGGGGCTTAGGGGTTCATCAGTACTTC,CSVAGLAGGLGVHQYF
TRBV29-1,NA,few,TRBJ2-5,TGCAGCGTGGGGCTCCAAGAGACCCAGTACTTC,CSVGLQETQYF
TRBV6-5,NA,NA,TRBJ1-6,TGTGCCAGCAGTTACTCGGGGGGACTGGCGACCCTCCACTTT,CASSYSGGLATLHF
TRBV27,NA,NA,TRBJ2-1,TGTGCCAGCACCAAAGTAGGGGGGGCCGCATTTGAGCAGTTCTTC,CASTKVGGAAFEQFF
TRBV7-7,NA,few,TRBJ2-4,TGTGCTAGCAGTTGCGGGTATTCAGACCCACGGTACTTC,CASSCGYSDPRYF
TRBV24-1,NA,NA,TRBJ1-1,TGTGCCACCAGTGAGGGTCCAAACACTGAAGCTTTCTTT,CATSEGPNTEAFF
TRBV11-2,TRBD2,NA,TRBJ2-2,TGTGCCAGCAGCTTGGGACTAGCCCCTGGGGAGCTGTTTTTT,CASSLGLAPGELFF
TRBV20-1,NA,few,TRBJ1-1,TGCAGTGCCCCCTCTGGGCCCGAAGCTTTCTTT,CSAPSGPEAFF
TRBV5-5,TRBD1,NA,TRBJ2-1,TGTGCCAGCAGCTCCCACGACAGGGGGTCTTACAATGAGCAGTTCTTC,CASSSHDRGSYNEQFF
TRBV7-8,NA,NA,TRBJ1-1,TGTGCCAGCAGCTTAAGGCGGCTAGGGACTGAAGCTTTCTTT,CASSLRRLGTEAFF
TRBV29-1,NA,many,TRBJ2-1,TGCAGCGTTGAGTCGCAGGGTCGGAATGAGCAGTTCTTC,CSVESQGRNEQFF
TRBV20-1,NA,many,TRBJ1-1,TGCAGTGCCCCGAAAGCCCAGGGCAACACTGAAGCTTTCTTT,CSAPKAQGNTEAFF
TRBV7-3,TRBD1,few,TRBJ2-1,TGTGCCAGCAGCTTTCTGGGGGACAGATTCAATGAGCAGTTCTTC,CASSFLGDRFNEQFF
TRBV10-3,TRBD2,NA,TRBJ2-3,TGTGCCATCAGCACTAGCGAAAGCACAGATACGCAGTATTTT,CAISTSESTDTQYF
TRBV2,NA,few,TRBJ2-7,TGTGCCAGCAGTTGGACAGTCTACGAGCAGTACTTC,CASSWTVYEQYF
TRBV4-3,NA,NA,TRBJ2-3,TGCGCCAGCAGCCAAGCGAGAGGGGGACGGGCAGATACGCAGTATTTT,CASSQARGGRADTQYF
TRBV28,NA,NA,TRBJ1-5,TGTGCCAGCAGTTTCCAGGGTACCCAGCATTTT,CASSFQGTQHF
TRBV3-1,NA,few,TRBJ2-5,TGTGCCAGCAGCCAAGAAGAGACCCAGTACTTC,CASSQEETQYF
TRBV7-2,NA,many,TRBJ1-1,TGTGCCAGCAGCCCACAGAAGCTGAACACTGAAGCTTTCTTT,CASSPQKLNTEAFF
TRBV7-6,TRBD1,many,TRBJ1-5,TGTGCCAGCAGCCCAAGACAGGGCCAGCCCCAGCATTTT,CASSPRQGQPQHF
TRBV7-2,TRBD2,many,TRBJ2-5,TGTGCCAGCAGCCGGACTAGCGGGGGCGCAGAGACCCAGTACTTC,CASSRTSGGAETQYF
TRBV14,TRBD1,NA,TRBJ1-1,TGTGCCAGCAGCCAAGGGGGACAGGTGAGGATCACTGAAGCTTTCTTT,CASSQGGQVRITEAFF
TRBV7-9,TRBD1,many,TRBJ2-4,TGTGCCAGCAGCTTTTTGACCGGGACAGGGGCCAAAAACATTCAGTACTTC,CASSFLTGTGAKNIQYF
TRBV28,NA,few,TRBJ2-5,TGTGCCAGCAGTCCTGGCCCGCTGGGGAGGGGGCTGGAGACCCAGTACTTC,CASSPGPLGRGLETQYF
TRBV18,TRBD1,few,TRBJ2-7,TGTGCCAGCTCACCACGGATTGAGACAGGGGACTACGAGCAGTACTTC,CASSPRIETGDYEQYF
TRBV11-2,NA,NA,TRBJ2-3,TGTGCCAGCAGCTTTCCCGGGTTAGCCACAGATACGCAGTATTTT,CASSFPGLATDTQYF
TRBV5-6,NA,few,TRBJ2-3,TGTGCCAGCAGCTTGAAGCACGCCCAGCAGTATTTT,CASSLKHAQQYF
TRBV18,NA,few,TRBJ2-7,TGTGCCAGCTCACCATCGAGACAGGGAGGCGAGCAGTACTTC,CASSPSRQGGEQYF
TRBV12-3/TRBV12-4,NA,few,TRBJ1-1,TGTGCCAGCAGTTCCCCCGGGAGCCTAATTGAAGCTTTCTTT,CASSSPGSLIEAFF
TRBV29-1,TRBD1,few,TRBJ2-3,TGCAGCGTTGAAGGAGACAGGGGGGATACGCAGTATTTT,CSVEGDRGDTQYF
TRBV19,NA,NA,TRBJ1-1,TGTGCCAGTATTTCATCTTCTATCGAAGCTTTCTTT,CASISSSIEAFF
TRBV7-6,NA,many,TRBJ1-4,TGTGCCAGCAGCTTATTGCCGGGGCCAGGTGAAAAACTGTTTTTT,CASSLLPGPGEKLFF
TRBV4-1,TRBD2,NA,TRBJ2-7,TGCGCCAGCAGCCAAGTGGGGGGGAGCTCCTACGAGCAGTACTTC,CASSQVGGSSYEQYF
TRBV20-1,NA,NA,TRBJ2-5,TGCAGTGCTAGAGATACCTTTGAACAGGGAACCCAAGAGACCCAGTACTTC,CSARDTFEQGTQETQYF
TRBV10-3,NA,NA,TRBJ2-3,TGTGCCATCAGTGGGGGGCAGGGGGAGGTCACAGATACGCAGTATTTT,CAISGGQGEVTDTQYF
TRBV7-9,NA,many,TRBJ1-6,TGTGCCAGCAGCACAACTCAGGGTGGCTCCTATAATTCACCCCTCCACTTT,CASSTTQGGSYNSPLHF
TRBV5-1,TRBD1,NA,TRBJ2-2,TGCGCCAGCAGCTTGCTGACAGGGTCCACCGGGGAGCTGTTTTTT,CASSLLTGSTGELFF
TRBV6-5,NA,NA,TRBJ1-1,TGTGCCAGCAGTTACGAGGTGAACACTGAAGCTTTCTTT,CASSYEVNTEAFF
TRBV2,TRBD1,NA,TRBJ1-2,TGTGCCAGCAGTGAAGTGTTGGACAGGGGCCCCTACTCGGGCTACACCTTC,CASSEVLDRGPYSGYTF